In its sample, the clone carrying this T cell receptor (beta chain) was seen once. Its cognate antigen is unknown. The data derive from a study of CD8 T cells in Susac syndrome. Overall study results and limits: In its TCR sequencing and HLA analysis, the study acknowledged that the number of individuals was relatively small.

RNA amounts of about 0.45 to 1 ug underwent reverse transcription with random hexamers. Amplification of TCR beta CDR3 used immunoSEQ multiplex PCR across 54 Vbeta and 13 Jbeta. Each CDR3 protein is one row after TCRdb ran MiXCR on the immunoSEQ multiplex PCR reads. The sample holds 180,000 or so distinct CDR3 sequences; 90% to 95% are singletons and the top ten take under 0.15%. Input material: CD4+ T cells from PBMCs. The sequence came from a human donor in good health.

CDR3 coding DNA: TGTGCCGGCAAGCGGGGGGTTAACACCGGGGAGCTGTTTTTT. It is translated as CAGKRGVNTGELFF. The chain is built from TRBV2 and TRBJ2-2; 9 positions match TRBD2. From germline, CDR1 is SNHLY and CDR2 FYNNEI. V dropped 11 bases and J dropped 2; count of bases not matched to a gene: 6. This CDR3 region has 14 residues.